The text below deals with one TCR beta chain. The CDR3 is 13 residues long. The V end was cut by 1 base, the J end by 10 bases, with 11 bases between. CDR1 and CDR2 from the germline V gene are SGHNT and YENEEA. These data originate in a study of control samples from healthy donors and cancer patients. The data were produced by immunoSEQ multiplex PCR, yet TCRdb's version contains in-frame clones alone and is incomplete. This sample yields some 130,000 clones, of which roughly 90% are seen a single time; roughly 2.1% belongs to the top ten. This chain uses TRBV11-3 with TRBJ2-1; perhaps TRBD2 as D (6 bases). The source of this sequence is a woman aged 50 to 60 in good health. Sequenced material: blood. The CDR3 loop reads CASSLGLGGEQFF. CDR3 DNA: TGTGCCAGCAGCTTAGGCCTTGGGGGGGAGCAGTTCTTC.